These 10 T cell receptor beta chains were sequenced from one sample in a study of blood T cell repertoires in COVID-19. Sequencing was performed with immunoSEQ multiplex PCR; in TCRdb, only in-frame clones are kept and a portion is missing. Here the sample spans approximately 130,000 clones, around 83% being singletons. The sequenced material came from peripheral blood. The receptors here all came from a human donor in a cohort sampled during active COVID-19.

In its sample, this clone was seen once. The V gene is TRBV4-3, the J gene TRBJ2-2; 7 bases align to TRBD1. Germline V gene lookup returns CDR1 LGHNA and CDR2 YSLEER. There are 15 residues in the CDR3. V trimming: 5 bases; J trimming: 4 bases; junction bases outside the gene matches: 7. The CDR3 bases are TGCGCCAGCAGCTCGGGGACAGTCCTCACCGGGGAGCTGTTTTTT. Protein: CASSSGTVLTGELFF.

There are a few counts of this clone. This chain connects TRBV2 to TRBJ1-2, with TRBD1 identical over 12 bases. The CDR3 length is 13 residues. J lost 6 bases, V lost 8 bases, and 4 bases had no gene match. Germline V gene data show CDR1 as SNHLY and CDR2 as FYNNEI. The CDR3 DNA is TGTGCCAGCTGGGGACAGGGGGCGAATGGCTACACCTTC. Its translation is CASWGQGANGYTF.

The genes are TRBV18 and TRBJ2-1, with 15 bases fitting TRBD2. This CDR3 has 19 residues. V was pared by 3 bases and J by 5 bases, with 11 bases of the junction left unmatched. Germline V CDR1 and CDR2: KGHSH, LQKENI. The CDR3 DNA reads TGTGCCAGCTCACCGCCGGGACTAGCGGGGGGTCGTGGGAACAATGAGCAGTTCTTC. It translates to CASSPPGLAGGRGNNEQFF.

The V gene is TRBV7-9, the J gene TRBJ2-7, with 7 bases lining up with TRBD2. Germline V gives CDR1 SEHNR, CDR2 FQNEAQ (reference sequence). The CDR3 contains 15 residues. Trimming removed 5 bases from V and 2 bases from J; junction bases left unmatched: 9. CDR3 in amino acids: CASSPVGGLAYEQYV. The CDR3 coding sequence is TGTGCCAGCAGCCCCGTCGGGGGGTTGGCCTACGAGCAGTACGTC.

V usage is TRBV19 and J usage is TRBJ1-5, with D maybe TRBD1 (5 bases). The germline V gene has CDR1 LNHDA and CDR2 SQIVND (reference sequence). V lost 8 bases and J lost 0, with 17 bases in between. The CDR3 is made up of 16 amino acids. The CDR3 loop reads CASGTLRGDSNQPQHF. The CDR3 bases are TGTGCCAGTGGAACCCTTCGGGGGGATAGCAATCAGCCCCAGCATTTT.

This chain uses TRBV7-2 with TRBJ1-2; D may be TRBD1 (6 bases). Trimming pared 4 bases from V and 4 bases from J, leaving 16 bases between. This CDR3 has 15 residues. Germline CDR1 reads SGHTA; CDR2 reads FQGNSA. CDR3 sequence: CASSSRGAITYGYTF. CDR3 coding DNA: TGTGCCAGCAGCTCGCGGGGGGCCATTACCTATGGCTACACCTTC.

This CDR3 is CASSLETGNGYTF. The CDR3 coding sequence is TGCGCCAGCAGCTTGGAAACAGGGAATGGCTACACCTTC. This sequence joins TRBV5-1 and TRBJ1-2; D possibly corresponds to TRBD1 (6 bases). CDR3 length: 13 residues. From germline, CDR1 is SGHRS and CDR2 YFSETQ. The V end was cut by 0 bases, the J end by 6 bases, with 9 bases between.

The rearrangement joins TRBV4-1 to TRBJ1-2; possible D gene TRBD1, 5 bases. The CDR3 is 17 amino acids. Germline CDR1 reads MGHRA; CDR2 reads YSYEKL. With 3 bases removed from V and 6 bases from J, the gap between germline ends came to 23 bases. CDR3 sequence (DNA): TGCGCCAGCAGCCAGTTTCAGGACACTTTCACTCCAAATGGCTACACCTTC. Protein sequence: CASSQFQDTFTPNGYTF.

This chain connects TRBV5-1 to TRBJ2-1; TRBD1 aligns across 10 bases. The junction had 3 bases not matched to a gene; V was cut back by 4 bases and J by 2 bases. Germline lookup yields CDR1 SGHRS and CDR2 YFSETQ. The CDR3 is 15 residues long. CDR3 bases: TGCGCCAGCAGCCCCGGGACAGGGGCCTACAATGAGCAGTTCTTC. Amino acid sequence: CASSPGTGAYNEQFF.

The V call is TRBV19, the J call TRBJ1-4; D may be TRBD1 (6 bases). V lost 6 bases to trimming and J lost 2 bases, with 13 bases between them. The V gene's germline CDR1 is LNHDA and CDR2 SQIVND (reference sequence). This CDR3 spans 15 amino acids. In DNA form, the CDR3 reads TGTGCCAGTAGAGAGGGACAAGTGACTAATGAAAAACTGTTTTTT. It codes for CASREGQVTNEKLFF.